This entry lists 26 T cell receptor beta chains sequenced from one sample in a study of T cells after yellow fever vaccination. From the 5' RACE reads, TCRdb called clonotypes with MiXCR, one entry per CDR3 protein. Of around 65,000 distinct CDR3 sequences listed, approximately 5% are singletons. The specimen was CD4+ T cells sorted from PBMCs, collected roughly 15 days after the first yellow fever vaccination. These receptors were obtained from a man aged 18-30 years who received the YFV17D yellow fever vaccine.

This clonotype was seen many times. This rearrangement joins TRBV10-3 to TRBJ2-5; D tentatively reads TRBD1 or TRBD2 (5 bases each). This CDR3 has 13 amino acids. Between the trimmed V and J ends, which lost 6 bases and 5 bases, there was a span of 13 bases. From germline, CDR1 is ENHRY and CDR2 SYGVKD. The CDR3 nucleotides read TGTGCCATCAGGGGGGTCGCACAGGAGACCCAGTACTTC. Translating gives CAIRGVAQETQYF.

This clonotype appeared many times. V usage is TRBV5-1 and J usage is TRBJ2-3; no reliable D call. CDR3 length: 13 residues. The ends were cut back, 1 base at V and 13 bases at J, with 16 bases in the middle. Per the germline V gene, CDR1 is SGHRS and CDR2 is YFSETQ. The CDR3 coding sequence is TGCGCCAGCAGCTTGTCCAGTGATGGTGTAAAGTATTTT. Residues: CASSLSSDGVKYF.

This clonotype was seen ten or more times. The chain uses TRBV20-1 and TRBJ2-1; TRBD1 or TRBD2 may be the D gene (5 bases each). CDR3 size: 16 residues. Germline V gene lookup returns CDR1 DFQATT and CDR2 SNEGSKA (reference sequence). Trimming took off 6 bases at V and 4 bases at J, with 22 bases between the two ends. The CDR3 sequence: CSARRTGGARYNEQFF. CDR3 DNA: TGCAGTGCGAGAAGAACAGGAGGAGCACGGTACAATGAGCAGTTCTTC.

This clonotype was seen at least ten times. The chain carries TRBV27 and TRBJ2-7, with 7 bases identical to TRBD1. The germline V gene encodes CDR1 MNHEY and CDR2 SMNVEV (reference sequence). CDR3 size: 13 residues. The ends lost 5 bases at V and 2 bases at J; junction bases unmatched: 3. The CDR3 loop is CASSDRATYEQYF. The DNA of the CDR3 is TGTGCCAGCAGTGACAGGGCCACCTACGAGCAGTACTTC.

This clonotype has ten or more counts. The chain uses TRBV6-1 and TRBJ1-1, with D maybe TRBD1 (5 bases). The CDR3 has 17 residues. The V and J ends lost 10 bases and 4 bases respectively, with 28 bases between them. From germline, CDR1 is MNHNS and CDR2 SASEGT. In nucleotides, the CDR3 is TGTGCCACCCAATTCGGCCGTGTCCAGGGCGGATTCACTGAAGCTTTCTTT. Translation: CATQFGRVQGGFTEAFF.

The sample holds a few counts of this clonotype. The genes are TRBV7-2 and TRBJ2-3, with D hard to call. CDR1 is SGHTA and CDR2 is FQGNSA in the germline V gene. The length of the CDR3 is 13 residues. The germline V and J ends were trimmed by 6 bases and 0 bases, with 7 bases remaining between them. CDR3 sequence reads: CASSIQSTDTQYF. CDR3 DNA: TGTGCCAGCAGTATACAGAGCACAGATACGCAGTATTTT. The full variable domain, its missing parts supplied by reference TRBV7-2 and TRBJ2-3, is GAGVSQSPSNKVTEKGKDVELRCDPISGHTALYWYRQSLGQGLEFLIYFQGNSAPDKSGLPSDRFSAERTGGSVSTLTIQRTQQEDSAVYLCASSIQSTDTQYFGPGTRLTVL.

This clonotype occurred a few times. The V gene is TRBV18, the J gene TRBJ1-5, with D unclear. This CDR3 has 14 amino acids. V lost 2 bases to trimming and J lost 0 bases, with 5 bases between them. Per germline, CDR1 KGHSH and CDR2 LQKENI. The CDR3 DNA follows: TGTGCCAGCTCACCAATTAATAGCAATCAGCCCCAGCATTTT. Its protein product is CASSPINSNQPQHF. The full variable domain, completed using reference TRBV18 and TRBJ1-5, is NAGVMQNPRHLVRRRGQEARLRCSPMKGHSHVYWYRQLPEEGLKFMVYLQKENIIDESGMPKERFSAEFPKEGPSILRIQQVVRGDSAAYFCASSPINSNQPQHFGDGTRLSIL.

This clonotype was recorded at least ten times. V and J are TRBV11-1 and TRBJ2-3; D unresolved. The V and J ends lost 1 base and 2 bases respectively, with 7 bases between them. The CDR3 consists of 14 residues. The germline V gene has CDR1 SGHAT and CDR2 FQDESV (reference sequence). CDR3 nucleotide sequence: TGTGCCAGCAGCTTAGGATCCAACACAGATACGCAGTATTTT. Protein: CASSLGSNTDTQYF.

The chain uses TRBV6-1 and TRBJ2-2, with D unclear. Germline V gives CDR1 MNHNS, CDR2 SASEGT. Between the trimmed V and J ends, which lost 4 bases and 3 bases, there was a span of 9 bases. The CDR3 loop spans 14 amino acids. The CDR3 spells CASSAARDTGELFF. Written as DNA, the CDR3 is TGTGCCAGCAGTGCCGCCAGAGACACCGGGGAGCTGTTTTTT.

This clonotype was counted many times. The chain recombines TRBV5-4 with TRBJ2-3; TRBD2 matches at 7 bases. Trimming removed 0 bases from V and 5 bases from J; junction bases left unmatched: 6. The CDR3 is made up of 15 amino acids. Looked up from germline, CDR1 is SGHNT and CDR2 is YYREEE (reference sequence). CDR3 DNA sequence: TGTGCCAGCAGCTTGGTCGCGGGGGTTGGAGATACGCAGTATTTT. This sequence encodes CASSLVAGVGDTQYF.

This clonotype was seen ten or more times. V and J are TRBV11-2 and TRBJ2-7, with TRBD1 matching 7 bases. The CDR3 loop spans 13 amino acids. Germline CDR1 SGHAT, CDR2 FQNNGV. Trimming took 4 bases from V and 1 from J; bases not matched to a gene: 1. In nucleotides, the CDR3 is TGTGCCAGCAGCTCAGGGGGATCCTACGAGCAGTACGTC. This gives the protein CASSSGGSYEQYV.

This clonotype was picked up many times. The chain links TRBV20-1 to TRBJ2-3; D is possibly TRBD2 (6 bases). V lost 7 bases and J 0 bases, leaving 8 bases between the germline ends. Looked up from germline, CDR1 is DFQATT and CDR2 is SNEGSKA (reference sequence). This CDR3 has 12 amino acids. CDR3 residues: CSVGTSTDTQYF. CDR3 nucleotide sequence: TGCAGTGTCGGGACTAGCACAGATACGCAGTATTTT.

This clonotype showed up many times. V and J are TRBV9 and TRBJ2-7; a possible D gene is TRBD2 (5 bases). Trimming removed 0 bases at V and 8 bases at J, with 12 bases between. From germline, CDR1 is SGDLS and CDR2 YYNGEE. The CDR3 extends over 13 amino acids. CDR3 DNA sequence: TGTGCCAGCAGCGTAGCGCAGGACTTGAAGCAGTACTTC. It encodes CASSVAQDLKQYF.

This clonotype showed up many times. This chain connects TRBV10-3 to TRBJ1-1; TRBD1 is a possible D gene (5 bases). From germline, CDR1 is ENHRY and CDR2 SYGVKD. The V and J ends lost 2 bases and 5 bases respectively, with 12 bases between them. CDR3 size: 14 residues. The CDR3: CAISEGAGQTEAFF. CDR3 in DNA: TGTGCCATCAGTGAGGGGGCCGGGCAGACTGAAGCTTTCTTT.

This clonotype was detected many times. The rearrangement joins TRBV5-1 to TRBJ2-1; D remains ambiguous. Germline V gives CDR1 SGHRS, CDR2 YFSETQ. The CDR3 extends over 16 amino acids. V was trimmed by 1 base and J by 0 bases, leaving 11 bases between them. CDR3 nucleotide sequence: TGCGCCAGCAGCTTGCGTCCTGACCTCTCCTACAATGAGCAGTTCTTC. It yields the protein CASSLRPDLSYNEQFF.

This clonotype has a count of ten or more. J is TRBJ1-2 and V is TRBV29-1, with 9 bases fitting TRBD1. The CDR3 has 15 amino acids. CDR1 and CDR2 from the germline V gene are SQVTM and ANQGSEA. Trimming took 4 bases from V and 4 from J; bases not matched to a gene: 10. The CDR3 is CSVGPGQGMAYGYTF. The CDR3 bases are TGCAGCGTTGGACCCGGACAGGGGATGGCCTATGGCTACACCTTC.

This clonotype was detected ten times or more. The DNA of the CDR3 is TGTGCCAGCAGCTCAGGACTAGCGGGGGGGCCGGAGACCCAGTACTTC. It encodes CASSSGLAGGPETQYF. The chain is built from TRBV7-8 and TRBJ2-5, with 15 bases fitting TRBD2. The CDR3 loop spans 16 amino acids. Losses at the gene ends were 4 bases for V and 5 bases for J; bases not matched to a gene: 5. Germline V gene lookup returns CDR1 SGHVS and CDR2 FQNEAQ.

This clonotype has ten or more counts. V and J are TRBV20-1 and TRBJ2-7; TRBD2 agrees at 7 bases. Germline-derived CDR1 and CDR2 are DFQATT and SNEGSKA (reference sequence). The J segment lost 1 base and the V segment lost 1 base, leaving 7 bases of the junction unmatched. The CDR3 length is 15 residues. CDR3 coding DNA: TGCAGTGCTAGAGCGGCTGGACTAGGGTCCTACGAGCAGTACGTC. Translated: CSARAAGLGSYEQYV.

In its sample, this clonotype was seen many times. This chain links TRBV4-3 with TRBJ2-1; D perhaps matches TRBD2 (6 bases). The V end lost 4 bases, the J end lost 5 bases, and 15 bases lay between the germline ends. This CDR3 has 15 amino acids. Looked up from germline, CDR1 is LGHNA and CDR2 is YSLEER. CDR3 residues: CASSLLSGVNNEQFF. In DNA form, the CDR3 reads TGCGCCAGCAGCCTACTTTCGGGGGTGAACAATGAGCAGTTCTTC.

This clonotype was counted many times. V gene TRBV5-1 combines with J gene TRBJ1-4, with D tentatively TRBD1 (6 bases). The CDR3 contains 16 residues. Deletions cut 4 bases from V and 4 bases from J, with 17 bases between. The V gene's germline CDR1 is SGHRS and CDR2 YFSETQ. The CDR3 here is CASSPKPEGGNEKLFF. The CDR3 region has the DNA TGCGCCAGCAGCCCGAAGCCGGAAGGGGGTAATGAAAAACTGTTTTTT.

This clonotype was counted a single time. This sequence joins TRBV5-6 and TRBJ2-7, with D perhaps matching TRBD1 or TRBD2 (5 bases each). Trimming left V 3 bases short and J 3 bases short, with 10 bases between. Per the germline V gene, CDR1 is SGHDT and CDR2 is YYEEEE. This CDR3 is built from 13 residues. The CDR3 is CASSSGLDYEQYV. DNA of the CDR3: TGTGCCAGCAGCTCGGGGCTTGACTACGAGCAGTACGTC.

Regarding this clonotype: This may arise from a read error, as a much more abundant clone is one base away. This chain joins TRBV18 and TRBJ1-6, with D perhaps matching TRBD1 (6 bases). The CDR3 covers 18 residues. Per germline, CDR1 KGHSH and CDR2 LQKENI. The CDR3: CASSPFGQISSYKSPLHF. CDR3 nucleotide sequence: TGTGCCAGCTCACCTTTCGGACAGATTAGCTCCTATAAGTCACCCCTCCACTTT. The full variable domain, completed using reference TRBV18 and TRBJ1-6, is NAGVMQNPRHLVRRRGQEARLRCSPMKGHSHVYWYRQLPEEGLKFMVYLQKENIIDESGMPKERFSAEFPKEGPSILRIQQVVRGDSAAYFCASSPFGQISSYKSPLHFGNGTRLTVT.

This clonotype was recorded many times. This rearrangement joins TRBV4-1 to TRBJ2-5; 12 bases agree with TRBD2. Germline trimming cut 0 bases from V and 4 bases from J; bases unmatched to any gene: 9. The CDR3 spans 18 residues. Germline V lookup: CDR1 MGHRA, CDR2 YSYEKL. The CDR3 region is CASSQEWKTSGGPETQYF. The CDR3, as DNA: TGCGCCAGCAGCCAAGAATGGAAAACTAGCGGGGGGCCAGAGACCCAGTACTTC.

This clonotype was detected ten times or more. This chain links TRBV6-5 with TRBJ2-5; TRBD2 is a possible D gene (6 bases). This CDR3 comprises 15 residues. CDR1 is MNHEY and CDR2 is SVGAGI in the germline V gene. V shed 0 bases and J shed 5 bases, with 13 bases lying between them. The CDR3 loop is CASSYSYRGGETQYF. CDR3 nucleotide sequence: TGTGCCAGCAGTTACTCGTACCGGGGAGGCGAGACCCAGTACTTC.

This clonotype was seen many times. CDR3 in DNA: TGTGCCAGCAGCTTAGCGTCGGGGTGGGGCTACAATGAGCAGTTCTTC. This gives the protein CASSLASGWGYNEQFF. This chain uses TRBV7-2 with TRBJ2-1, with TRBD2 as a possible D gene (5 bases). V lost 0 bases to trimming and J lost 3 bases, with 12 bases between them. CDR3 size: 16 residues. CDR1 SGHTA and CDR2 FQGNSA come from the germline V gene.

This clonotype was seen more than once but under ten times. V gene TRBV7-2 combines with J gene TRBJ2-2; 7 bases align to TRBD2. J was trimmed by 1 base and V by 5 bases; bases with no gene match: 4. CDR1 and CDR2 from the germline V gene are SGHTA and FQGNSA. The CDR3 covers 15 residues. Here the CDR3 reads CASSPGTMNTGELFF. In DNA, the CDR3 is TGTGCCAGCAGCCCCGGGACTATGAACACCGGGGAGCTGTTTTTT.